These 6 T cell receptor beta chains were all obtained from the same sample, sequenced in a study of shared clonotypes between healthy human individuals. The assay was immunoSEQ multiplex PCR, and TCRdb's table has in-frame clones only and misses some. The sample contains more than 850,000 clones, about 84% of which appear only once. Material: memory CD4+ T cells from PBMCs. The sample's subset: CD45RA-negative fraction. All receptors derive from a young man in good health. Some clones in this sample may be carry-over from other donors' samples.

The V and J genes are TRBV6-8 and TRBJ1-3; TRBD1 agrees at 7 bases. Germline-derived CDR1 and CDR2 are MNHGY and SAAAGT. The CDR3 runs 15 residues. The V and J ends lost 6 bases and 4 bases, in that order; junction bases with no gene match: 9. The CDR3 sequence: CASSYRGWGGNTIYF. The CDR3 DNA is TGTGCCAGCAGCTACAGGGGTTGGGGGGGAAACACCATATATTTT.

The rearrangement uses TRBV6-1 and TRBJ2-7; D not certain. The V end lost 7 bases, the J end lost 4 bases, and 11 bases lay between the germline ends. The CDR3 has 12 amino acids. The germline V gene has CDR1 MNHNS and CDR2 SASEGT. The CDR3 sequence: CASTVTVYEQYF. CDR3 bases: TGTGCCAGCACCGTAACTGTTTACGAGCAGTACTTC.

The table lists this clone with a count of one. The chain has TRBV21-1 and TRBJ2-7; the D call in the table, TRBD2, was not verified against the DNA. TRBV21-1 is a listed pseudogene. The CDR3 spans 15 residues. This chain's CDR3 is CASSISSGATYEQYF. CDR3 DNA sequence: TGTGCCAGCAGCATTTCTAGCGGGGCCACCTACGAGCAGTACTTC.

This chain uses TRBV11-2 with TRBJ2-3; possibly TRBD1 for D (5 bases). The ends were cut back, 0 bases at V and 3 bases at J, with 13 bases in the middle. The CDR3 is 16 amino acids. Germline V gene lookup returns CDR1 SGHAT and CDR2 FQNNGV. The CDR3 nucleotides read TGTGCCAGCAGCTTAGAAGCCCTTTGGACAACAGATACGCAGTATTTT. This translates into CASSLEALWTTDTQYF.

The chain employs TRBV5-8 and TRBJ1-1; the D gene is possibly TRBD1 (5 bases). CDR1 and CDR2 (germline): SGHTS, YDEGEE. The CDR3 has 15 amino acids. The V gene lost 4 bases and the J gene lost 0 bases, with 13 bases spanning the gap. CDR3: CASSPRDGMNTEAFF. As DNA, the CDR3 is TGTGCCAGCAGCCCCCGGGACGGGATGAACACTGAAGCTTTCTTT. Variable domain in full (rest from reference TRBV5-8 and TRBJ1-1): EAGVTQSPTHLIKTRGQQATLRCSPISGHTSVYWYQQALGLGLQFLLWYDEGEERNRGNFPPRFSGRQFPNYSSELNVNALELEDSALYLCASSPRDGMNTEAFFGQGTRLTVV.

This rearrangement joins TRBV5-1 to TRBJ2-3, with D possibly matching TRBD2 (6 bases). From germline, CDR1 is SGHRS and CDR2 YFSETQ. V lost 2 bases and J 4 bases, leaving 17 bases between the germline ends. CDR3 length equals 16 residues. CDR3 nucleotides: TGCGCCAGCAGCTTTCGGCCGGGAGCTAGCGCAGATACGCAGTATTTT. The encoded protein is CASSFRPGASADTQYF.